The T cell receptor (beta chain) described here comes from a study of cytomegalovirus exposure and HLA in healthy donors. Study results and limitations: In vitro work confirmed that three CMV-associated chains recognize CMV antigens.

Germline-derived CDR1 and CDR2 are SGHNT and YYREEE (reference sequence). V lost 0 bases, J lost 7 bases, and 8 bases stayed unmatched. The CDR3 has 15 residues. This clone was seen more than once but under ten times. Its antigen remains unknown. The PCR made use of 60 Vbeta and 13 Jbeta primers. Assay: immunoSEQ multiplex PCR; the TCRdb copy retains only in-frame clones and omits some. The data show 90,000 to 140,000 clones, approximately 11% seen once. The chain links TRBV5-4 to TRBJ1-2, with TRBD1 matching over 8 bases. What was sequenced was PBMCs. The receptor's source is a middle-aged man in good health and CMV-seropositive. The CDR3 DNA reads as TGTGCCAGCAGCTTGGTGGCAGGGGGCGCAGGTGGCTACACCTTC. Protein product: CASSLVAGGAGGYTF.